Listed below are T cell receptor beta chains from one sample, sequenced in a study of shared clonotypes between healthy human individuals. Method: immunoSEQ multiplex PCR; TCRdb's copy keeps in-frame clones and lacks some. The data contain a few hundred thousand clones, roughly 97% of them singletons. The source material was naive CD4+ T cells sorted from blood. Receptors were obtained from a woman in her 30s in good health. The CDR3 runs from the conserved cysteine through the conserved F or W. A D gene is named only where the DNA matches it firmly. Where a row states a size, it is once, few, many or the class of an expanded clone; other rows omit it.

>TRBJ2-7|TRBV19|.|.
TGTGCCAGTACCCCTTCCGGCAGGGGAGCCTACGAGCAGTACTTC
CASTPSGRGAYEQYF
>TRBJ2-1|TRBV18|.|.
TGTGCCAGCTCACCACCGAGTGGGAATGAGCAGTTCTTC
CASSPPSGNEQFF
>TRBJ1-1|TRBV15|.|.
TGTGCCACCAGCTCTGACGGGGGGGTGGGCACTGAAGCTTTCTTT
CATSSDGGVGTEAFF
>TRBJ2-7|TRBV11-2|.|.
TGTGCCAGCAGCCAAGACAGATTCTCCTACGAGCAGTACTTC
CASSQDRFSYEQYF
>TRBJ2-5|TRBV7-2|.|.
TGTGCCAGCAGCTTGGGGGGAAAGACCCAGTACTTC
CASSLGGKTQYF
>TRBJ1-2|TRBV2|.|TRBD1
TGTGCCAGCAGCGCCTTACAGGGGGCGGGCGGCTACACCTTC
CASSALQGAGGYTF
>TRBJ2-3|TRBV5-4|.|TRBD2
TGTGCCAGCAGCCAGGGTCTAGCGGGAGGACCGATTAGCACAGATACGCAGTATTTT
CASSQGLAGGPISTDTQYF
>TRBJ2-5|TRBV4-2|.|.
TGTGCCAGCAGCCAAGCGTGGTCGGGAGAGACCCAGTACTTC
CASSQAWSGETQYF
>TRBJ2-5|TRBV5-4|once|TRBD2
TGTGCCAGCAGCTTGTTTAGCGGGAGTCGGCAAGAGACCCAGTACTTC
CASSLFSGSRQETQYF
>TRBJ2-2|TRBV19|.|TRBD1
TGTGCCAGTAGTAGGACAGGCGTTAACACCGGGGAGCTGTTTTTT
CASSRTGVNTGELFF
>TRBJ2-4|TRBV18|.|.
TGTGCCAGCTCACCTACCAAGACAGACGCCAAAAACATTCAGTACTTC
CASSPTKTDAKNIQYF
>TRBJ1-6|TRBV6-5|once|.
TGTGCCAGCTCCCTCGCCATTCCGAGGTCCTCACCCCTCCACTTT
CASSLAIPRSSPLHF
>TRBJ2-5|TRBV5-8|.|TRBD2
TGTGCCAGCAGCTACTCGGGACTAGCGGGAGTGGAGACCCAGTACTTC
CASSYSGLAGVETQYF
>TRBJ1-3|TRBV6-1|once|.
TGTGCCAGCAGTGGTAAAGTACACACCATATATTTT
CASSGKVHTIYF
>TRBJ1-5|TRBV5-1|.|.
TGCGCCAGCAGCTTGGAGGGTGTACAGGGTAACAATCAGCCCCAGCATTTT
CASSLEGVQGNNQPQHF
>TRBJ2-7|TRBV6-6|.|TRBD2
TGTGCCAGCAGCGAAAGCGGGAGCTCCGAGCAGTACTTC
CASSESGSSEQYF
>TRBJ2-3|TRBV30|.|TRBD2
TGTGCCTGGAGTCCCGGCAGTGGGAGGGGCACAGATACGCAGTATTTT
CAWSPGSGRGTDTQYF
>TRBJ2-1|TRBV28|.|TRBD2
TGTGCCAGCAGTTTTCCCCTTAGCGGGGGTTACAATGAGCAGTTCTTC
CASSFPLSGGYNEQFF
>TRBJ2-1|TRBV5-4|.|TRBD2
TGTGCCAGCAGCTGGACACTAGCGCCCGAAGCGAATGAGCAGTTCTTC
CASSWTLAPEANEQFF
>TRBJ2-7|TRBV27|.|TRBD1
TGTGCCAGCAGTAGGACAGGTCTAAGTATATACGAGCAGTACTTC
CASSRTGLSIYEQYF
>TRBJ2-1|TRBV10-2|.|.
TGCGCCAGCAGTGAGGGGGGAATCAGCTCCTACAATGAGCAGTTCTTC
CASSEGGISSYNEQFF
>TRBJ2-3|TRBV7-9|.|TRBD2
TGTGCCAGCAGCCCGACTAGCGGGAGGGCCGATAATACGCAGTATTTT
CASSPTSGRADNTQYF
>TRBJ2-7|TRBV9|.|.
TGTGCCAGCAGCGTAGTTCCGGATCCCTACGAGCAGTACTTC
CASSVVPDPYEQYF
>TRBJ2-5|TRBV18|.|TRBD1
TGTGCCAGCTCCCGGGACAGGTTGGAGACCCAGTACTTC
CASSRDRLETQYF
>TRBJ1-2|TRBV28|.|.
TGTGCCAGCAGTTTAGGGAGGTCCGGCCCGACCCTCGGCTACACCTTC
CASSLGRSGPTLGYTF
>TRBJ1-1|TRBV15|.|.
TGTGCCACCAGCAGAGGATCGGCACCCTTCACTGAAGCTTTCTTT
CATSRGSAPFTEAFF
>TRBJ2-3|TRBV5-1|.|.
TGCGCCAGCAGCTTGGCAACAGGGACAGATACGCAGTATTTT
CASSLATGTDTQYF
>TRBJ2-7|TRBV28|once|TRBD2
TGTGCCAGCAGTTTTAGGGTTGGGCGGGGGAACTACGAGCAGTACTTC
CASSFRVGRGNYEQYF
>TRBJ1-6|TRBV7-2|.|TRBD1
TGTGCCAGCAGCTTGAGGACAGGGTGGTATTCACCCCTCCACTTT
CASSLRTGWYSPLHF
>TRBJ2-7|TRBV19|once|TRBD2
TGTGCCAGTAGTTCGCGGGGGAACGAGCAGTACTTC
CASSSRGNEQYF
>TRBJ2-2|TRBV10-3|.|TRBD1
TGTGCCATCAGTGACCCCCAGGACAGGGGATTGAACACCGGGGAGCTGTTTTTT
CAISDPQDRGLNTGELFF
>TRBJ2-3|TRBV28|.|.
TGTGCCAGCAGTTTATCCTGGCAGGGATGGGATACGCAGTATTTT
CASSLSWQGWDTQYF
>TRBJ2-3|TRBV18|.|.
TGTGCCAGCTCACCGCCTAGCACAGATACGCAGTATTTT
CASSPPSTDTQYF
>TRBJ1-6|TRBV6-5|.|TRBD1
TGTGCCAGCGGGGGGCAGGGGGCCTATAATTCACCCCTCCACTTT
CASGGQGAYNSPLHF
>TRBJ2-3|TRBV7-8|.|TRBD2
TGTGCCAGCAGCTTAGGGTGGGAGGGCCTTTCACGAGATACGCAGTATTTT
CASSLGWEGLSRDTQYF